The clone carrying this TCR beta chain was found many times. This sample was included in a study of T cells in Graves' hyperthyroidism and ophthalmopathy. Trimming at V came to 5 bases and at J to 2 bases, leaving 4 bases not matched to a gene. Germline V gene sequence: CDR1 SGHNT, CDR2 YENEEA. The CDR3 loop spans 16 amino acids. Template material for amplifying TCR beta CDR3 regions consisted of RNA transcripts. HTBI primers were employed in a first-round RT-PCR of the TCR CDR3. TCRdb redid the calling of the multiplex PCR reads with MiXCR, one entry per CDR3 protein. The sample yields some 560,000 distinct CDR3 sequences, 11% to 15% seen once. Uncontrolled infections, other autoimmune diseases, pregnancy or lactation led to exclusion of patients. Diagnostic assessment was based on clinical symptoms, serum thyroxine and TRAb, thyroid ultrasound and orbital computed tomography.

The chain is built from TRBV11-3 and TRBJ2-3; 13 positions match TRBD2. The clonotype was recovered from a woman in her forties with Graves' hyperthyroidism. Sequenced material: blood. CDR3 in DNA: TGTGCCAGCAGCCAGGGACTAGCGGGAATCACAGATACGCAGTATTTT. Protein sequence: CASSQGLAGITDTQYF.